This TCR beta chain originates from a study of early T cells in non-severe SARS-CoV-2 infection. Study as a whole: The chains were unpaired, and the sequenced material was bulk RNA from unsorted whole blood.

The CDR3 extends over 13 amino acids. V shed 3 bases and J shed 7 bases, with 10 bases lying between them. From germline, CDR1 is SGHTA and CDR2 FQGTGA. General study findings and limits: Lookups in VDJdb leaned toward anti-spike CD8 responses and missed private and CD4 specificities.

This clonotype has at least ten counts. Its antigen is unknown. Unique molecular identifiers (one per individual cDNA molecule) were attached. MiXCR, run by TCRdb on the 5' RACE reads, gives a single entry per CDR3 protein. Of approximately 52,000 distinct CDR3 sequences in the sample, approximately 8% were seen once. Sequenced sample: whole blood. The sequence was collected from an adult who was a healthcare worker with PCR-confirmed SARS-CoV-2 infection or an uninfected control (not recorded which). The chain employs TRBV7-3 and TRBJ2-1, with unresolved D. The CDR3 loop reads CASSFQGWNEQFF. In DNA, the CDR3 is TGTGCCAGCAGCTTTCAAGGTTGGAATGAGCAGTTCTTC.